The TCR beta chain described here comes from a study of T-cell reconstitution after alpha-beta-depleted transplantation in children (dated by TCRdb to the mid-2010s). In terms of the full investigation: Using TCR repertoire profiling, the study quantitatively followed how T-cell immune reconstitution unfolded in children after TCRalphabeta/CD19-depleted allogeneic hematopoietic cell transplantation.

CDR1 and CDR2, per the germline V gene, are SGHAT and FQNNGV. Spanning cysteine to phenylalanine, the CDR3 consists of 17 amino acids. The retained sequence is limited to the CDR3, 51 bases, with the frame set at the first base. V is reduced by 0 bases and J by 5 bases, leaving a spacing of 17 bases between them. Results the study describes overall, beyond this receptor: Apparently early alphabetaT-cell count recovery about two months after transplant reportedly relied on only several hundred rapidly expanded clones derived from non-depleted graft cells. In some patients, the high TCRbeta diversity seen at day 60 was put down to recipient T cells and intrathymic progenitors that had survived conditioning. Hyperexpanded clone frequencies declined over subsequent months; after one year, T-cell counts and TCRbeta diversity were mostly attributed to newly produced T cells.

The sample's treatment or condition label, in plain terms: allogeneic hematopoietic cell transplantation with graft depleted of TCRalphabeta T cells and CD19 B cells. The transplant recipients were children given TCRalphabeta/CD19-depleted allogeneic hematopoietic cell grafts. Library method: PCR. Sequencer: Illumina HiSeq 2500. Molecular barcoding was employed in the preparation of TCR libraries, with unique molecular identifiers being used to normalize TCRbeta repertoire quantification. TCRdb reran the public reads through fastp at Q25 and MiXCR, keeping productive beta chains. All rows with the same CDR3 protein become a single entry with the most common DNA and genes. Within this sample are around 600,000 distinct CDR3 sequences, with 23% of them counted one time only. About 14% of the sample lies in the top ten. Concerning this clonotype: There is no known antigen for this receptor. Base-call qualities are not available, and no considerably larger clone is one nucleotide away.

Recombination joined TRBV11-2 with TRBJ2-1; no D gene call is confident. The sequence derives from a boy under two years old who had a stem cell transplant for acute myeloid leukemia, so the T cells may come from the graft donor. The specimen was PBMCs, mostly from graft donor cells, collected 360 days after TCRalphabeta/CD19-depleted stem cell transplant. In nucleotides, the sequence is TGTGCCAGCAGCTTAGATTGGTGGTCCTCCTGGGACAATGAGCAGTTCTTC. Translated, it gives CASSLDWWSSWDNEQFF.